Presented here are 5 T cell receptor beta chains from one specimen sequenced in a study of T cells expressing NK-cell markers. Reprocessing the 5' RACE reads, TCRdb reports a single entry for every CDR3 protein and omits DNA. Recorded for this sample: about 260,000 distinct CDR3 sequences. The source material was blood T cells: a sorted CD56 or NKG2C T cell subset, CD4+ or CD8+ T cells, or bulk PBMC T cells (not recorded which). The receptors here all came from a man younger than 35 in good health.

J is TRBJ2-3 and V is TRBV6-5. The CDR3 runs 14 residues. From germline, CDR1 is MNHEY and CDR2 SVGAGI. CDR3 protein: CASSYSPRTDTQYF.

The chain links TRBV12-3 or TRBV12-4 to TRBJ1-2; the TCRdb call, TRBD1, lacks DNA for checking. The CDR3 totals 16 residues. CDR3 in amino acids: CASSTRTGQPNYGYTF.

The chain joins TRBV30 to TRBJ2-6. The CDR3 length is 15 residues. Germline CDR1 is GTSNPN and CDR2 is SVGIG (reference sequence). CDR3 amino acids: CAWTRRTSGANVLTF.

The chain joins TRBV6-2 or TRBV6-3 to TRBJ1-2; TCRdb's D gene call, TRBD1, goes unchecked for lack of DNA. The length of the CDR3 is 13 residues. Germline CDR1 and CDR2: MNHEY and SVGEGT. CDR3 in amino acids: CASSPTGIDGYTF.

The chain uses TRBV20-1 and TRBJ2-7. CDR1 DFQATT and CDR2 SNEGSKA come from the germline V gene (reference sequence). CDR3 length: 12 residues. CDR3 residues: CSAWGGAYEQYF.